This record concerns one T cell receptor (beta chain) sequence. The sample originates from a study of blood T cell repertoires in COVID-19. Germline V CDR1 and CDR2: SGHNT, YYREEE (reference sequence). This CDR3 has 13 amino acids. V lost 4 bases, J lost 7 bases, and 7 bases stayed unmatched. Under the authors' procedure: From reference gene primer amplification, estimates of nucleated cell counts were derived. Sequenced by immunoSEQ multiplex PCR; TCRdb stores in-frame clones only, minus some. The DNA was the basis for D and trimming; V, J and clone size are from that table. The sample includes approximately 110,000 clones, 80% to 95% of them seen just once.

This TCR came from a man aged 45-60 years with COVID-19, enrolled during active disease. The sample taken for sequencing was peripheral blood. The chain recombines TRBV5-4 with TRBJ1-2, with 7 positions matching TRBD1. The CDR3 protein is CASSPQGGGGYTF. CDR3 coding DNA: TGTGCCAGCAGCCCCCAGGGGGGTGGTGGCTACACCTTC.